This T cell receptor beta chain was found in a study of patients and donors after allogeneic stem cell transplantation. MiXCR, applied by TCRdb to the RT-PCR reads, yields one record per CDR3 protein. Of about 410,000 distinct CDR3 sequences listed, 16% are singletons. This CDR3 contains 16 residues. The ends lost 5 bases at V and 2 bases at J; junction bases unmatched: 7. Germline V gene data show CDR1 as SGHTA and CDR2 as FQGNSA. This clonotype was counted between two and nine times. Sequencing was carried out using blood, either unsorted or a sorted T cell fraction (not recorded which). The sequence derives from a human donor who was either an allogeneic HSCT recipient or a stem cell or donor lymphocyte infusion donor (not recorded which). It is not recorded whose cells these are; they may come from a transplant donor. The chain employs TRBV7-2 and TRBJ1-5; 9 nucleotides align to TRBD1. The CDR3 sequence: CASSHGTGSRNQPQHF. In nucleotides, the CDR3 is TGTGCCAGCAGCCATGGGACAGGGAGTCGCAATCAGCCCCAGCATTTT.